These 18 T cell receptor beta chains were sequenced from one sample in a study of T cells in Graves' hyperthyroidism and ophthalmopathy. Amplified regions were TCR beta CDR3 sequences from RNA transcripts. In the first-round RT-PCR of the TCR CDR3, the HTBI primer set was used. TCRdb reprocessed the multiplex PCR reads with MiXCR, giving one entry per CDR3 protein. This sample has approximately 300,000 distinct CDR3 sequences, with 15% to 20% found just once. The sample was blood. All receptors come from a man in his forties or fifties with Graves' ophthalmopathy.

In this sample, this clonotype turned up a few times. The CDR3 loop is CASSTSGSNYNEQFF. CDR3 nucleotides: TGTGCCAGCAGCACCAGCGGGAGTAACTACAATGAGCAGTTCTTC. The V call is TRBV9, the J call TRBJ2-1; 8 bases are shared with TRBD2. Germline-derived CDR1 and CDR2 are SGDLS and YYNGEE. Trimming took 4 bases from V and 3 from J; bases not matched to a gene: 6. This CDR3 region has 15 residues.

This clonotype was counted only a few times. The V call is TRBV2, the J call TRBJ2-1; D gene unclear. The germline CDR1 and CDR2 sequences are SNHLY and FYNNEI. V lost 7 bases to trimming and J lost 7 bases, with 11 bases between them. This CDR3 has 12 residues. In DNA form, the CDR3 reads TGTGCCAGCACGGTAGTGGGGAATGAGCAGTTCTTC. This codes for CASTVVGNEQFF. The full variable domain, rest sourced from reference TRBV2 and TRBJ2-1, is EPEVTQTPSHQVTQMGQEVILRCVPISNHLYFYWYRQILGQKVEFLVSFYNNEISEKSEIFDDQFSVERPDGSNFTLKIRSTKLEDSAMYFCASTVVGNEQFFGPGTRLTVL.

Concerning this clonotype: The germline gene is not matched at one end of the junction; a read error may be the cause. The rearrangement uses TRBV5-1 and TRBJ1-4; TRBD1 matches at 7 bases. CDR1 and CDR2 from the germline V gene are SGHRS and YFSETQ. CDR3 length: 13 amino acids. The CDR3 sequence is CASSTRQGGKLFF. CDR3 nucleotide sequence: TGTGCCAGCAGCACCCGACAGGGTGGAAAACTGTTTTTT.

DNA for the CDR3: TGTGCCTGGACCTACCTTGGGCCCTACAGCTACACCTTC. Translation gives CAWTYLGPYSYTF. V and J are TRBV30 and TRBJ1-2, with no clear D. Germline values: CDR1 GTSNPN, CDR2 SVGIG (reference sequence). Trimming shortened V by 4 bases and J by 9 bases, and 18 bases separated the two germline ends. CDR3 length: 13 amino acids.

This clonotype was counted only a few times. The gene calls are TRBV29-1 and TRBJ2-3; 10 bases are shared with TRBD2. The CDR3 loop spans 18 amino acids. CDR1 and CDR2 from the germline V gene are SQVTM and ANQGSEA. The V segment lost 6 bases and the J segment 7 bases; nucleotides outside the gene matches: 22. The CDR3 reads CSVPGTALAGGPRNTQYF. The CDR3 DNA reads TGCAGCGTACCCGGGACAGCCTTAGCGGGAGGTCCCCGGAATACGCAGTATTTT.

This clonotype was counted a few times. In nucleotides, the CDR3 is TGCAGTGCTAGATTAGGACAGTCAAATGAAAAACTGTTTTTT. Encoded protein: CSARLGQSNEKLFF. The gene calls are TRBV20-1 and TRBJ1-4; tentative D call: TRBD1 (6 bases). Per germline, CDR1 DFQATT and CDR2 SNEGSKA (reference sequence). The V end was cut by 2 bases, the J end by 5 bases, with 12 bases between. The CDR3 runs 14 residues.

This clonotype showed up many times. The chain employs TRBV11-1 and TRBJ2-3, with 9 nucleotides matching TRBD2. The germline gives CDR1 SGHAT, CDR2 FQDESV (reference sequence). Trimming removed 4 bases from V and 6 bases from J; junction bases left unmatched: 11. The CDR3 has 16 amino acids. CDR3 residues: CASSYMISGRGDTQYF. CDR3 in DNA: TGTGCCAGCAGCTACATGATTAGCGGGAGAGGGGATACGCAGTATTTT.

This clonotype was detected only a few times. The chain uses TRBV5-1 and TRBJ1-1; 8 bases match TRBD1. CDR1 is SGHRS and CDR2 is YFSETQ in the germline V gene. V lost 4 bases, J lost 3 bases, and 5 bases stayed unmatched. The CDR3 loop spans 14 amino acids. CDR3 sequence: CASSKGQGDTEAFF. DNA for the CDR3: TGCGCCAGCAGCAAAGGACAGGGTGACACTGAAGCTTTCTTT. Looking up the rest from reference TRBV5-1 and TRBJ1-1 gives the full variable domain: KAGVTQTPRYLIKTRGQQVTLSCSPISGHRSVSWYQQTPGQGLQFLFEYFSETQRNKGNFPGRFSGRQFSNSRSEMNVSTLELGDSALYLCASSKGQGDTEAFFGQGTRLTVV.

V and J are TRBV24-1 and TRBJ2-1; D unresolved. Germline CDR1 and CDR2: KGHDR and SFDVKD. The CDR3 spans 12 residues. The germline V and J ends were trimmed by 0 bases and 6 bases, with 2 bases remaining between them. The DNA of the CDR3 is TGTGCCACCAGTGATTTGTTCAATGAGCAGTTCTTC. Its translation: CATSDLFNEQFF.

The chain has TRBV28 and TRBJ2-2; D might be TRBD1 (6 bases). Germline V gene lookup returns CDR1 MDHEN and CDR2 SYDVKM. With 6 bases removed from V and 0 bases from J, the gap between germline ends came to 14 bases. The CDR3 contains 16 residues. The CDR3: CASSLQGIANTGELFF. The CDR3 bases are TGTGCCAGCAGCCTGCAGGGGATCGCGAACACCGGGGAGCTGTTTTTT.

The chain couples TRBV6-1 to TRBJ1-2, with D possibly being TRBD1 (6 bases). CDR3 length: 15 amino acids. V was cut by 6 bases and J by 5 bases, with 19 bases left in between. Germline CDR1 MNHNS, CDR2 SASEGT. Here the CDR3 DNA reads TGTGCCAGCAGCCACCCTAGCGGACAGCCTTATGGCTACACCTTC. It yields the protein CASSHPSGQPYGYTF.

In its sample, this clonotype was seen a few times. The chain has TRBV7-9 and TRBJ2-2, with D hard to call. The germline CDR1 and CDR2 sequences are SEHNR and FQNEAQ (reference sequence). Trimming removed 11 bases at V and 2 bases at J, with 15 bases between. The CDR3 loop spans 14 amino acids. The DNA for the CDR3 is TGTGCCGGAGACGGGCAGCCCAACACCGGGGAGCTGTTTTTT. This codes for CAGDGQPNTGELFF.

This clonotype was detected a few times. The rearrangement uses TRBV12-5 and TRBJ2-1; 13 nucleotides agree with TRBD2. V gave up 4 bases and J gave up 5 bases; unmatched junction bases: 2. Germline V gene data show CDR1 as LGHNT and CDR2 as FRNRAP. The CDR3 is 15 residues long. The CDR3 DNA reads as TGTGCTAGTGGTTCCGGACTAGCGGGAGACAATGAGCAGTTCTTC. This translates into CASGSGLAGDNEQFF.

The sample holds a few counts of this clonotype. The chain employs TRBV6-1 and TRBJ2-3; possibly TRBD2 for D (7 bases). V lost 3 bases and J lost 3, with 13 bases in between. Per the germline V gene, CDR1 is MNHNS and CDR2 is SASEGT. The CDR3 loop spans 15 amino acids. For the CDR3, the DNA is TGTGCCAGCAGTGAGGGGGGGGCCGGAACAGATACGCAGTATTTT. Translated, it gives CASSEGGAGTDTQYF.

This clonotype was observed many times. The genes are TRBV18 and TRBJ2-1; TRBD1 might be the D (5 bases). Germline assignment: CDR1 KGHSH and CDR2 LQKENI. V was shortened by 4 bases and J by 8 bases, with 18 bases between the two germline ends. The CDR3 has 15 residues. DNA for the CDR3: TGTGCCAGCTCACGTTACAGGTCTCTACAATATGAGCAGTTCTTC. Its protein product is CASSRYRSLQYEQFF.

V and J are TRBV19 and TRBJ2-5; tentatively, D is TRBD1 (6 bases). The CDR3 sequence is 13 residues long. Trimming took 10 bases from V and 4 from J, leaving 16 bases between them. Germline CDR1 is LNHDA and CDR2 is SQIVND (reference sequence). The CDR3 loop reads CATMAQGRETQYF. Written as DNA, the CDR3 is TGTGCCACAATGGCACAGGGCCGAGAGACCCAGTACTTC. Variable domain in full (rest from reference TRBV19 and TRBJ2-5): DGGITQSPKYLFRKEGQNVTLSCEQNLNHDAMYWYRQDPGQGLRLIYYSQIVNDFQKGDIAEGYSVSREKKESFPLTVTSAQKNPTAFYLCATMAQGRETQYFGPGTRLLVL.

There are many counts of this clonotype. The chain links TRBV11-2 to TRBJ1-1; D unresolved. Germline values: CDR1 SGHAT, CDR2 FQNNGV. The V end lost 0 bases, the J end lost 6 bases, and 17 bases lay between the germline ends. The CDR3 is 16 residues long. CDR3 residues: CASSLDRIRRSPEAFF. The CDR3 DNA reads TGTGCCAGCAGCTTAGATCGCATAAGGAGGAGCCCTGAAGCTTTCTTT.

Many counts were recorded for this clonotype. The chain couples TRBV2 to TRBJ1-5, with 10 nucleotides matching TRBD1. The V segment lost 8 bases and the J segment 4 bases; nucleotides outside the gene matches: 5. The CDR3 consists of 14 residues. The germline gives CDR1 SNHLY, CDR2 FYNNEI. CDR3: CASHRTGGNQPQHF. The CDR3 nucleotides read TGTGCCAGCCACCGGACAGGGGGTAATCAGCCCCAGCATTTT.